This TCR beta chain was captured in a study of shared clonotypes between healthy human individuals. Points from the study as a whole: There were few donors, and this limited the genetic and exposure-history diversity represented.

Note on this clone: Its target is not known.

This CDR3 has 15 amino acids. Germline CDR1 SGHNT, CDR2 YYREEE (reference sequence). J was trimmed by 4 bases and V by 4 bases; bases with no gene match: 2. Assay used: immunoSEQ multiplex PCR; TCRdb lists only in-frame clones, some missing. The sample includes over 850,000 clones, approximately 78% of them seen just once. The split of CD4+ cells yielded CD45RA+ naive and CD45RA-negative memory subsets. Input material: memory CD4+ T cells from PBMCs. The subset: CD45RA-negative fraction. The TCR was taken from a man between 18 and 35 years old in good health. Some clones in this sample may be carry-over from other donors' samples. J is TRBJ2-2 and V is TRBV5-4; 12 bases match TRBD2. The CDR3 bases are TGTGCCAGCAGCCAACTAGCGGGAGGCACCGGGGAGCTGTTTTTT. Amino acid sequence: CASSQLAGGTGELFF.